The 5 T cell receptor beta chains below all came from one sample that was sequenced in a study of T cell responses to AZD1222 COVID-19 vaccine. Generated by immunoSEQ multiplex PCR, the TCRdb table keeps only in-frame clones and is missing some. This sample yields about 56,000 clones, of which over 70% are seen a single time; 4% to 5% belongs to the top ten. Material: peripheral blood, obtained 28 days after the second AZD1222 dose. These TCRs come from an adult who received the AZD1222 COVID-19 vaccine.

This clone has just one count. The gene calls are TRBV7-3 and TRBJ2-1; D may be TRBD2 (5 bases). Per germline, CDR1 SGHTA and CDR2 FQGTGA. The CDR3 covers 14 residues. The germline V and J ends were trimmed by 3 bases and 5 bases, with 11 bases remaining between them. Here the CDR3 DNA reads TGTGCCAGCAGCTTGACTCGGGGAAACAATGAGCAGTTCTTC. Its protein is CASSLTRGNNEQFF. The entire variable domain, with the rest obtained from reference TRBV7-3 and TRBJ2-1, is as follows: GAGVSQTPSNKVTEKGKYVELRCDPISGHTALYWYRQSLGQGPEFLIYFQGTGAADDSGLPNDRFFAVRPEGSVSTLKIQRTERGDSAVYLCASSLTRGNNEQFFGPGTRLTVL.

This rearrangement joins TRBV7-2 to TRBJ1-5, with a weak D call TRBD1 (5 bases). The CDR3 contains 14 residues. Germline V lookup: CDR1 SGHTA, CDR2 FQGNSA. V lost 1 base and J 6 bases, leaving 10 bases between the germline ends. The CDR3 DNA sequence: TGTGCCAGCAGCTTAGGGGGCTGGGGTCAGCCCCAGCATTTT. It yields the protein CASSLGGWGQPQHF. Based on the CDR3 plus reference TRBV7-2 and TRBJ1-5, the full variable domain is GAGVSQSPSNKVTEKGKDVELRCDPISGHTALYWYRQSLGQGLEFLIYFQGNSAPDKSGLPSDRFSAERTGGSVSTLTIQRTQQEDSAVYLCASSLGGWGQPQHFGDGTRLSIL.

This chain links TRBV5-1 with TRBJ1-1; a weak D match, TRBD1 (5 bases). Germline loops: CDR1 SGHRS, CDR2 YFSETQ. CDR3 length: 14 residues. The germline V and J ends were trimmed by 0 bases and 11 bases, with 17 bases remaining between them. The CDR3 here is CASSLAMGGLMAFF. CDR3 sequence (DNA): TGCGCCAGCAGCTTGGCCATGGGGGGTTTAATGGCTTTCTTT. Based on the CDR3 plus reference TRBV5-1 and TRBJ1-1, the full variable domain is KAGVTQTPRYLIKTRGQQVTLSCSPISGHRSVSWYQQTPGQGLQFLFEYFSETQRNKGNFPGRFSGRQFSNSRSEMNVSTLELGDSALYLCASSLAMGGLMAFFGQGTRLTVV.

The V call is TRBV2, the J call TRBJ1-1, with 8 bases fitting TRBD1. Germline V lookup: CDR1 SNHLY, CDR2 FYNNEI. V dropped 5 bases and J dropped 10; count of bases not matched to a gene: 6. This CDR3 comprises 12 residues. CDR3 coding DNA: TGTGCCAGCAGTTCCCGACAGGGGACAGCTTTCTTT. Translated: CASSSRQGTAFF.

In this sample, this clone turned up once. The chain employs TRBV7-9 and TRBJ2-3; TRBD2 matches 7 bases. There are 15 residues in the CDR3. Germline V CDR1 and CDR2: SEHNR, FQNEAQ (reference sequence). The J segment lost 0 bases and the V segment lost 8 bases, leaving 8 bases of the junction unmatched. CDR3 nucleotides: TGTGCCAGCGTAAAAGGGCGGGGGAGCACAGATACGCAGTATTTT. Its translation: CASVKGRGSTDTQYF.